The 22 T cell receptor beta chains below were found in one sample sequenced in a study of identical twins. Using its own MiXCR run on the 5' RACE reads, TCRdb lists one record per CDR3 protein. The sample comprises 1.5 million to 2 million distinct CDR3 sequences, roughly 35% of which are singletons, and about 0.3% rests with the top ten. Material: cord blood. The source of these receptors is a newborn girl in good health.

In this sample, this clonotype turned up a few times. The rearrangement uses TRBV25-1 and TRBJ2-1; possibly TRBD1 for D (5 bases). Per the germline V gene, CDR1 is MGHDK and CDR2 is SYGVNS. The CDR3 extends over 15 amino acids. V lost 1 base, J lost 0 bases, and 7 bases lay in between. The CDR3 loop reads CASSESRGSYNEQFF. CDR3 in DNA: TGTGCCAGCAGTGAATCTAGGGGCTCCTACAATGAGCAGTTCTTC.

The V gene is TRBV11-2, the J gene TRBJ2-7; D possibly uses TRBD1 or TRBD2 (6 bases each). Per the germline V gene, CDR1 is SGHAT and CDR2 is FQNNGV. The CDR3 covers 21 residues. V was cut by 2 bases and J by 0 bases, with 29 bases left in between. The CDR3, as DNA: TGTGCCAGCAGCTTATTTCGGCGGGGCGGATTACAGGGCTCGAGCTCCTACGAGCAGTACTTC. The encoded protein is CASSLFRRGGLQGSSSYEQYF. Full variable domain (missing parts from reference TRBV11-2 and TRBJ2-7): EAGVAQSPRYKIIEKRQSVAFWCNPISGHATLYWYQQILGQGPKLLIQFQNNGVVDDSQLPKDRFSAERLKGVDSTLKIQPAKLEDSAVYLCASSLFRRGGLQGSSSYEQYFGPGTRLTVT.

The chain uses TRBV18 and TRBJ2-7, with D unclear. Per the germline V gene, CDR1 is KGHSH and CDR2 is LQKENI. The CDR3 sequence is 14 residues long. The V end lost 3 bases, the J end lost 5 bases, and 14 bases lay between the germline ends. This CDR3 reads CASSPAVVGHEQYF. Here the CDR3 DNA reads TGTGCCAGCTCACCGGCGGTTGTGGGCCACGAGCAGTACTTC.

This clonotype occurred many times. The chain couples TRBV21-1 to TRBJ2-7; the table gives TRBD2 as D, unverified against the DNA. TRBV21-1 is a recognized pseudogene. The CDR3 is 14 amino acids. The CDR3 region is CASSRGLYLYEQYF. The CDR3 DNA is TGTGCCAGCAGCAGGGGCCTCTATCTCTACGAGCAGTACTTC.

The J gene is TRBJ1-4, the V gene TRBV12-3 or TRBV12-4; unclear D gene. The V end lost 5 bases, the J end lost 4 bases, and 20 bases lay between the germline ends. The CDR3 runs 17 residues. CDR3: CASSLQSGRILNEKLFF. The CDR3 nucleotides read TGTGCCAGCAGTCTGCAGTCCGGACGGATCCTTAATGAAAAACTGTTTTTT.

This clonotype has a handful of counts. The rearrangement links TRBV28 to TRBJ1-1, with D unresolved. Germline CDR1 MDHEN, CDR2 SYDVKM. V lost 6 bases to trimming and J lost 4 bases, with 15 bases between them. This CDR3 comprises 14 residues. The CDR3, as DNA: TGTGCCAGCAGCCCCGGGAGGGAAGTCACTGAAGCTTTCTTT. This gives the protein CASSPGREVTEAFF.

J is TRBJ1-6 and V is TRBV3-1; no firm D call. This CDR3 is 13 amino acids long. The V gene's germline CDR1 is LGHDT and CDR2 YNNKEL (reference sequence). Trimming left V 5 bases short and J 12 bases short, with 14 bases between. The CDR3 protein is CASSGHESRPLHF. As DNA, the CDR3 is TGTGCCAGCAGCGGGCATGAGTCCAGACCCCTCCACTTT.

Concerning this clonotype: A junction boundary mismatches the germline segment, possibly from a read error. The CDR3 reads CVSSRLAGVPYNEQFF. Written as DNA, the CDR3 is TGCGTCAGCAGCCGTTTAGCGGGAGTCCCCTACAATGAGCAGTTCTTC. The V call is TRBV4-1, the J call TRBJ2-1; 9 bases fit TRBD2. The germline V gene has CDR1 MGHRA and CDR2 YSYEKL. The CDR3 spans 16 residues.

A single count supports this clonotype. A read error may produce the germline difference seen at one junction end. V and J are TRBV5-1 and TRBJ1-2; perhaps TRBD1 as D (5 bases). Germline-derived CDR1 and CDR2 are SGHRS and YFSETQ. This CDR3 is built from 14 residues. The CDR3 nucleotides are TGCGCCTGCAGCTTGTGGGGGGTTGAAGTTGGCTACACCTTC. This encodes CACSLWGVEVGYTF.

The chain is built from TRBV30 and TRBJ2-3, with unresolved D. This CDR3 has 12 amino acids. V lost 4 bases and J 0 bases, leaving 5 bases between the germline ends. In germline, CDR1 is GTSNPN, CDR2 SVGIG (reference sequence). CDR3 bases: TGTGCCTGGATAGAGAGCACAGATACGCAGTATTTT. It yields the protein CAWIESTDTQYF.

Comments on this clonotype: A much larger clone lies a single base off, so this may be a read error. The chain joins TRBV27 to TRBJ2-7; possibly TRBD2 for D (6 bases). Germline CDR1 reads MNHEY; CDR2 reads SMNVEV (reference sequence). This CDR3 has 14 amino acids. The CDR3 here is CASGLIRGGYEQYF. Written as DNA, the CDR3 is TGTGCCAGCGGTTTAATTCGGGGAGGCTACGAGCAGTACTTC.

The V and J genes are TRBV6-6 and TRBJ2-7; 8 bases agree with TRBD2. CDR3 length: 16 amino acids. With V trimmed by 7 bases and J by 6 bases, 17 bases remained unmatched. Per the germline V gene, CDR1 is MNHNY and CDR2 is SVGAGI (reference sequence). CDR3 nucleotide sequence: TGTGCCAGCACTGACCTGACCGGGACTAGTCTCTCCGAGCAGTACTTC. Translated: CASTDLTGTSLSEQYF.

V gene TRBV6-6 combines with J gene TRBJ2-5; 9 bases are shared with TRBD2. The J call is uncertain, as TRBJ2-7 better fits the DNA end. CDR3 length equals 14 residues. Germline lookup yields CDR1 MNHNY and CDR2 SVGAGI (reference sequence). DNA of the CDR3: TGTGCCAGCAGTTACTACAGCGGGGGGTACGAGCAGTACTTC. It codes for CASSYYSGGYEQYF.

In regard to this clonotype: A read error may produce the germline difference seen at one junction end. The V call is TRBV11-3, the J call TRBJ2-1; 7 bases align to TRBD1. The CDR3 sequence is 13 residues long. Germline CDR1 reads SGHNT; CDR2 reads YENEEA. Here the CDR3 DNA reads TGTGCCGGCAGCTCCGACAGGGTCAATGAGCAGTTCTTC. This gives the protein CAGSSDRVNEQFF.

The sample holds a few counts of this clonotype. The chain carries TRBV21-1 and TRBJ1-2. TRBV21-1 is labeled a pseudogene. The CDR3 has 14 residues. The CDR3 nucleotides read TGTGCCGGCAGAGCCGGTCTGATCAACTATGGCTACACCTTC. Translating it yields CAGRAGLINYGYTF.

CDR3 residues: CSVEGGVGNTIYF. As DNA, the CDR3 is TGCAGCGTTGAAGGAGGGGTCGGAAACACCATATATTTT. V usage is TRBV29-1 and J usage is TRBJ1-3; D might be TRBD1 (5 bases). V gave up 1 base and J gave up 4 bases, with 8 bases separating them. Germline V gene sequence: CDR1 SQVTM, CDR2 ANQGSEA. This CDR3 has 13 residues. Drawing the rest from reference TRBV29-1 and TRBJ1-3, the complete variable domain is SAVISQKPSRDICQRGTSLTIQCQVDSQVTMMFWYRQQPGQSLTLIATANQGSEATYESGFVIDKFPISRPNLTFSTLTVSNMSPEDSSIYLCSVEGGVGNTIYFGEGSWLTVV.

This clonotype has just a few counts. The chain has TRBV19 and TRBJ2-3; D gene unclear. This CDR3 has 14 residues. Trimming pared 0 bases from V and 3 bases from J, leaving 7 bases between. Germline loops: CDR1 LNHDA, CDR2 SQIVND (reference sequence). CDR3 amino acids: CASSIEGGTDTQYF. The CDR3 bases are TGTGCCAGTAGTATAGAGGGTGGAACAGATACGCAGTATTTT.

The CDR3 DNA follows: TGTGCCAGCAGGAGGACTAGCGGGGATTTCTACGAGCAGTACTTC. As protein: CASRRTSGDFYEQYF. The V gene is TRBV6-1, the J gene TRBJ2-7, with 12 bases fitting TRBD2. The CDR3 has 15 residues. Germline V gene data show CDR1 as MNHNS and CDR2 as SASEGT. The V gene end was trimmed by 6 bases and the J gene end by 3 bases; junction bases not matched to a gene: 6.

This chain joins TRBV6-1 and TRBJ1-6; D gene ambiguous. Looked up from germline, CDR1 is MNHNS and CDR2 is SASEGT. Between the trimmed V and J ends, which lost 7 bases and 0 bases, there was a span of 7 bases. The CDR3 length is 14 residues. In DNA form, the CDR3 reads TGTGCCAGCAAGGATAGCTCCTATAATTCACCCCTCCACTTT. Translating it yields CASKDSSYNSPLHF.

Remarks on this clonotype: One end of the junction is discordant with germline, which a read error may explain. The chain combines TRBV20-1 with TRBJ1-4; possible D gene TRBD1, 6 bases. The germline gives CDR1 DFQATT, CDR2 SNEGSKA (reference sequence). CDR3 length: 14 residues. The CDR3 coding sequence is TGCAGTGCTATCCGGGGAGGGGGTAATGGAAAACTGTTTTTT. This gives the protein CSAIRGGGNGKLFF.

Only a few counts were recorded for this clonotype. This chain uses TRBV14 with TRBJ1-1, with a weak D call TRBD1 (6 bases). The V gene lost 4 bases and the J gene lost 2 bases, with 20 bases spanning the gap. CDR3 length equals 17 residues. Germline CDR1 reads SGHDN; CDR2 reads FVKESK. As DNA, the CDR3 is TGTGCCAGCAGCCTAAGGGGGGTAACCGGTGTCAACACTGAAGCTTTCTTT. It yields the protein CASSLRGVTGVNTEAFF.

The V gene is TRBV20-1, the J gene TRBJ2-7, with D tentatively TRBD2 (7 bases). The V gene's germline CDR1 is DFQATT and CDR2 SNEGSKA (reference sequence). CDR3 size: 15 residues. Trimming left V 3 bases short and J 5 bases short, with 20 bases between. CDR3 sequence (DNA): TGCAGTGCTAGGAGCGGGGCAGGGGCGGGGGACGAGCAGTACTTC. Its translation is CSARSGAGAGDEQYF.